This T cell receptor (beta chain) was obtained from a study of shared clonotypes between healthy human individuals. Assay execution took place at the deep level. Replicate PCRs were loaded with approximately 300 ng DNA from unsorted PBMC, about 30,000 T cell genomes. Produced via immunoSEQ multiplex PCR; TCRdb's table is partial and in-frame only. Of hundreds of thousands of clones listed, about 85% are singletons. All donors qualified as healthy HIV-negative adults and had experienced no recent acute infections or vaccinations. Each donor was a Caucasian adult residing in Nashville, Tennessee. Germline CDR1 reads ENHRY; CDR2 reads SYGVKD. The CDR3 spans 12 residues. Trimming pared 0 bases from V and 8 bases from J, leaving 4 bases between.

This receptor was taken from a woman aged 35 to 49 in good health. Some clones in this sample may be carry-over from other donors' samples. V usage is TRBV10-3 and J usage is TRBJ1-4; D ambiguous. Sequenced sample: PBMCs. The CDR3 DNA follows: TGTGCCATCAGTGAGTCGGTCGAAAAACTGTTTTTT. Translation: CAISESVEKLFF.